This T cell receptor beta chain was identified during a study of control samples from healthy donors and cancer patients. Only in-frame clones appear in the TCRdb table, and some are missing; sequencing was by immunoSEQ multiplex PCR. This sample has over 150,000 clones, with approximately 94% found just once. Germline loops: CDR1 SGHTA, CDR2 FQGNSA. The CDR3 is made up of 13 amino acids. The V end was cut by 2 bases, the J end by 2 bases, with 6 bases between. The chain joins TRBV7-2 to TRBJ2-5; D call uncertain. This receptor was taken from a woman aged 18-35 years in good health. The sequenced sample was blood. CDR3 in amino acids: CASSLSRQETQYF. CDR3 sequence (DNA): TGTGCCAGCAGCTTATCTAGGCAAGAGACCCAGTACTTC.